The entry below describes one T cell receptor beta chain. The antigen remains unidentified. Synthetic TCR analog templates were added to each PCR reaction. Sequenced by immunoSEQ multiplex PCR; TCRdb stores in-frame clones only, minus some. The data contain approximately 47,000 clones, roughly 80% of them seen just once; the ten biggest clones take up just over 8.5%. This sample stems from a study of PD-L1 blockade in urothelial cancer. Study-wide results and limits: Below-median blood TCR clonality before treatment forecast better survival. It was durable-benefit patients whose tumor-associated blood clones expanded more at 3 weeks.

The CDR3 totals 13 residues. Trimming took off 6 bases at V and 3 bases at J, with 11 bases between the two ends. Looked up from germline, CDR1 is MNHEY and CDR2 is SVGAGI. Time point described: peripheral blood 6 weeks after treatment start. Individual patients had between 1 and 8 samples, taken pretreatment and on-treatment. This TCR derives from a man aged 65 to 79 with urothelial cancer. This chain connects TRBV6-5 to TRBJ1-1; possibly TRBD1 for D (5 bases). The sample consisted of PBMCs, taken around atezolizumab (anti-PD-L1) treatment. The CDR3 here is CASRRRGDTEAFF. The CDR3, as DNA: TGTGCCAGCAGGCGGAGGGGAGACACTGAAGCTTTCTTT.